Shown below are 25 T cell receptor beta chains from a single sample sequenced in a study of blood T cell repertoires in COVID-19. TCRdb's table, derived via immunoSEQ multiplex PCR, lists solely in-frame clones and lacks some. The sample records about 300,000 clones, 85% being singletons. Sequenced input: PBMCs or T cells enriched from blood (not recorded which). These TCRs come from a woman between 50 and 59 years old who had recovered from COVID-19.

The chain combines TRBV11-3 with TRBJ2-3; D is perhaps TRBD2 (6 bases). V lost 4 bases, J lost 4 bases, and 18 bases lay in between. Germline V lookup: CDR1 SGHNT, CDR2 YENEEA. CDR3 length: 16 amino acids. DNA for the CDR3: TGTGCCAGCAGCTCCTATAGCGGTGAGCCATCAGATACGCAGTATTTT. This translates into CASSSYSGEPSDTQYF.

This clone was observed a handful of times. The CDR3: CASSLDRGTEAFF. DNA of the CDR3: TGTGCCAGCAGCTTGGATCGGGGGACTGAAGCTTTCTTT. The chain combines TRBV5-6 with TRBJ1-1; possible D gene TRBD1, 5 bases. Trimming removed 0 bases at V and 5 bases at J, with 8 bases between. This CDR3 comprises 13 residues. Germline V CDR1 and CDR2: SGHDT, YYEEEE. The whole variable domain, filled in from reference TRBV5-6 and TRBJ1-1, reads DAGVTQSPTHLIKTRGQQVTLRCSPKSGHDTVSWYQQALGQGPQFIFQYYEEEERQRGNFPDRFSGHQFPNYSSELNVNALLLGDSALYLCASSLDRGTEAFFGQGTRLTVV.

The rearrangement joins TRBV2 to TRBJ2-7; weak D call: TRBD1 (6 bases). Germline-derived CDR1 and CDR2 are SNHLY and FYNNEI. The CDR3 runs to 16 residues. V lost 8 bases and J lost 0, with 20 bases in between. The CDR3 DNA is TGTGCCAGCTACGAACCAGGCGGACAGAGCTCCTACGAGCAGTACTTC. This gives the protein CASYEPGGQSSYEQYF.

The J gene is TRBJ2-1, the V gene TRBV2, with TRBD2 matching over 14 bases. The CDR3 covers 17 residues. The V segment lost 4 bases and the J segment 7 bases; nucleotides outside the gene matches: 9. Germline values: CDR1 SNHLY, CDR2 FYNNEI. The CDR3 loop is CASSGQTSGRGLNEQFF. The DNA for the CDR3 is TGTGCCAGCAGTGGCCAGACTAGCGGGAGGGGTTTGAATGAGCAGTTCTTC.

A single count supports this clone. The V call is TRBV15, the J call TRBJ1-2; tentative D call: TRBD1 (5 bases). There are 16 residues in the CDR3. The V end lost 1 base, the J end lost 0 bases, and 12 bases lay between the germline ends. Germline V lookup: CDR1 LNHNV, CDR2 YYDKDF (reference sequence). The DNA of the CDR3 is TGTGCCACCAGCAGAGGTCCGACAGACGCTAACTATGGCTACACCTTC. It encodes CATSRGPTDANYGYTF.

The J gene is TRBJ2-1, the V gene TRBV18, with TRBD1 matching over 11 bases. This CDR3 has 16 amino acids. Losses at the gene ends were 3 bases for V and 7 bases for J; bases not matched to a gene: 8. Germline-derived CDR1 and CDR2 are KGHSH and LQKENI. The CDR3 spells CASSPGQGARKNEQFF. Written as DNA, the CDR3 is TGTGCCAGCTCACCCGGACAGGGGGCGCGTAAGAATGAGCAGTTCTTC.

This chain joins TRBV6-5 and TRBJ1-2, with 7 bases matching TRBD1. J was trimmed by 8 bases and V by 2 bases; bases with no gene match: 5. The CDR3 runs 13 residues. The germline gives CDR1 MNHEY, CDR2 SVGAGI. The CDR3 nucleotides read TGTGCCAGCAGTTACAGAAGGGGGCAGGGCTACACCTTC. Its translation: CASSYRRGQGYTF.

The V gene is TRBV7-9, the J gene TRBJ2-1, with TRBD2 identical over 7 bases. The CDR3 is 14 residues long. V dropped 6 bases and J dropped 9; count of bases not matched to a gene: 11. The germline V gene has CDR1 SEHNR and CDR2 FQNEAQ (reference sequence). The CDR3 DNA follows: TGTGCCAGCAGTGTGGAGCGGGGAACCGGTGAGCAGTTCTTC. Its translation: CASSVERGTGEQFF.

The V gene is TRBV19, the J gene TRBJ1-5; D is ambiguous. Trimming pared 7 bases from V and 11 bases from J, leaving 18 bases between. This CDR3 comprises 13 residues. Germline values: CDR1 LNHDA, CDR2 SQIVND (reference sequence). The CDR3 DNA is TGTGCCAGTACCAGGACGGGAGCCGGGGCCCAGCATTTT. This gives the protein CASTRTGAGAQHF.

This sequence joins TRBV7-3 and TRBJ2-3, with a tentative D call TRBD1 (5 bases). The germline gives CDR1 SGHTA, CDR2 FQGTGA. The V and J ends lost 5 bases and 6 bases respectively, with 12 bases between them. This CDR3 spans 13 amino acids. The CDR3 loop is CASSPGRQDTQYF. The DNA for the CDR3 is TGTGCCAGCAGCCCCGGACGACAGGATACGCAGTATTTT.

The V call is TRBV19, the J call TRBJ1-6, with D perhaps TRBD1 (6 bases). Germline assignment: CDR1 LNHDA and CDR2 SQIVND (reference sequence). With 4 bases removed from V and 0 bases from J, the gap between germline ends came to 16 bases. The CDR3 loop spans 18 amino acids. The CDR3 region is CASSTRQALSSYNSPLHF. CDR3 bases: TGTGCCAGTAGTACAAGACAGGCCCTGAGCTCCTATAATTCACCCCTCCACTTT. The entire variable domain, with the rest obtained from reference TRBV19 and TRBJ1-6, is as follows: DGGITQSPKYLFRKEGQNVTLSCEQNLNHDAMYWYRQDPGQGLRLIYYSQIVNDFQKGDIAEGYSVSREKKESFPLTVTSAQKNPTAFYLCASSTRQALSSYNSPLHFGNGTRLTVT.

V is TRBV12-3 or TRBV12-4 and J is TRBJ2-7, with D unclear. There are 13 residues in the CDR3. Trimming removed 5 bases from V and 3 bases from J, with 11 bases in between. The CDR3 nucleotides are TGTGCCAGCAGTCCCTCCGGTTTCTACGAGCAGTACTTC. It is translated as CASSPSGFYEQYF.

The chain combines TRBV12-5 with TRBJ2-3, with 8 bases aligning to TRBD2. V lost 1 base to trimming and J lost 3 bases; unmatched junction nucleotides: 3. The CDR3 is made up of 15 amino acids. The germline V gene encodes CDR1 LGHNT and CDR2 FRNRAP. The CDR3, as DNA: TGTGCTAGTGGTTTGGGAACTAGCGGAACAGATACGCAGTATTTT. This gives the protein CASGLGTSGTDTQYF.

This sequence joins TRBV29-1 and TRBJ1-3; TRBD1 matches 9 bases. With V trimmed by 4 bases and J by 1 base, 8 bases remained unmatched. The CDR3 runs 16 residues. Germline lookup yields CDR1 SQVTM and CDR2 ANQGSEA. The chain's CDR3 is CSVGGTGTSSGNTIYF. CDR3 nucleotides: TGCAGCGTTGGTGGGACAGGGACGTCGTCTGGAAACACCATATATTTT. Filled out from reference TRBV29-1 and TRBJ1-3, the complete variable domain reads SAVISQKPSRDICQRGTSLTIQCQVDSQVTMMFWYRQQPGQSLTLIATANQGSEATYESGFVIDKFPISRPNLTFSTLTVSNMSPEDSSIYLCSVGGTGTSSGNTIYFGEGSWLTVV.

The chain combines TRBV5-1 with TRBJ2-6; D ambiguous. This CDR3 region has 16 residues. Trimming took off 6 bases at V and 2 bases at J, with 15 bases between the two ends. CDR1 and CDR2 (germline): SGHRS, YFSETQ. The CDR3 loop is CASTHSLSTGANVLTF. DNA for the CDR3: TGCGCCAGCACGCACAGCCTCTCCACTGGGGCCAACGTCCTGACTTTC.

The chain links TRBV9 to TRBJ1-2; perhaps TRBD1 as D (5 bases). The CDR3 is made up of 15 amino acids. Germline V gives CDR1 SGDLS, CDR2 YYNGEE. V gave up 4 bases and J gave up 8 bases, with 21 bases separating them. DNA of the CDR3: TGTGCCAGCAGCCCACATAGTCGGGGGGTGCGGGGCTACACCTTC. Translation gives CASSPHSRGVRGYTF.

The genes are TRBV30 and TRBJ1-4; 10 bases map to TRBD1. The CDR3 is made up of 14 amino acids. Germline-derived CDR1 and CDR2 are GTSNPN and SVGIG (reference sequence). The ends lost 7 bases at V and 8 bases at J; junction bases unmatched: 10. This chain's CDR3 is CALDPGTGDEKLFF. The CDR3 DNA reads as TGTGCCTTAGACCCCGGGACAGGGGACGAAAAACTGTTTTTT.

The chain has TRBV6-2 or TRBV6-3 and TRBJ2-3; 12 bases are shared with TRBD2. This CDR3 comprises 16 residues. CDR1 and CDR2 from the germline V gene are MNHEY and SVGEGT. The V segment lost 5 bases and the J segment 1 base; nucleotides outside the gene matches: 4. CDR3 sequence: CASSPGLAGRTDTQYF. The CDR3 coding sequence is TGTGCCAGCAGTCCGGGACTAGCGGGCCGCACAGATACGCAGTATTTT.

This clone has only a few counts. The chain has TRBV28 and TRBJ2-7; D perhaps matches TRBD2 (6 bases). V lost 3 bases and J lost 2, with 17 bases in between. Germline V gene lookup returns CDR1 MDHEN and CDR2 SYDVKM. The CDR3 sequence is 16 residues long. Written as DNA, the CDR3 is TGTGCCAGCAGTTTCCATTTAGGGACTCTCACCTACGAGCAGTACTTC. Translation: CASSFHLGTLTYEQYF.

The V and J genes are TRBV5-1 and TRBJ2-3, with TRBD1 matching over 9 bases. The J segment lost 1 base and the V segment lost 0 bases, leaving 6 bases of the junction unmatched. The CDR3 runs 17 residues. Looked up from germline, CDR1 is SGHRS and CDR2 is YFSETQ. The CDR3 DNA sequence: TGCGCCAGCAGCTTGGCTTTGGGACAGGGAGGCACAGATACGCAGTATTTT. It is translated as CASSLALGQGGTDTQYF. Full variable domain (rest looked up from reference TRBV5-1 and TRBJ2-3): KAGVTQTPRYLIKTRGQQVTLSCSPISGHRSVSWYQQTPGQGLQFLFEYFSETQRNKGNFPGRFSGRQFSNSRSEMNVSTLELGDSALYLCASSLALGQGGTDTQYFGPGTRLTVL.

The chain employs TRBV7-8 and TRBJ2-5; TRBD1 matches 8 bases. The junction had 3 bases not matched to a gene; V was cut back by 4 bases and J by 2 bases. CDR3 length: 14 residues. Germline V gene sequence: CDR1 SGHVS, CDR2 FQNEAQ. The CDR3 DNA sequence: TGTGCCAGCAGCTCCCGGGACAGGCAAGAGACCCAGTACTTC. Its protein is CASSSRDRQETQYF.

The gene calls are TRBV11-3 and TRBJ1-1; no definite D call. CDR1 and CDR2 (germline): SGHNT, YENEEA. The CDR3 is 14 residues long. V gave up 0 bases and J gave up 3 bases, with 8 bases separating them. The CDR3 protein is CASSLDPSDTEAFF. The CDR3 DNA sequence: TGTGCCAGCAGCTTAGATCCTTCCGACACTGAAGCTTTCTTT.

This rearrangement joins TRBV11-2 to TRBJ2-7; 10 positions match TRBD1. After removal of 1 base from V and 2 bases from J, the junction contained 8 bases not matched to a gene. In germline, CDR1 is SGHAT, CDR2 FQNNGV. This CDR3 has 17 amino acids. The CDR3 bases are TGTGCCAGCAGCTTAGGGCAGGTCGGACAGGGGGCCTACGAGCAGTACTTC. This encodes CASSLGQVGQGAYEQYF.

The CDR3 sequence: CASSSTTGTNQPQHF. The CDR3 DNA reads TGTGCCAGCAGCTCTACGACAGGGACTAATCAGCCCCAGCATTTT. V is TRBV7-9 and J is TRBJ1-5, with 7 bases fitting TRBD1. V was clipped by 4 bases and J by 4 bases; unmatched bases: 7. The length of the CDR3 is 15 residues. From germline, CDR1 is SEHNR and CDR2 FQNEAQ (reference sequence).

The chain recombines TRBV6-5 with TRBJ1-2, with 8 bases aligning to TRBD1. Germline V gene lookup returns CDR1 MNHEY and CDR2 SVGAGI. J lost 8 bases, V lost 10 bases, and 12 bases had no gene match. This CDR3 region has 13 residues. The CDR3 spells CATRTGSAGGYTF. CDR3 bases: TGTGCCACACGGACAGGGAGCGCTGGCGGCTACACCTTC.